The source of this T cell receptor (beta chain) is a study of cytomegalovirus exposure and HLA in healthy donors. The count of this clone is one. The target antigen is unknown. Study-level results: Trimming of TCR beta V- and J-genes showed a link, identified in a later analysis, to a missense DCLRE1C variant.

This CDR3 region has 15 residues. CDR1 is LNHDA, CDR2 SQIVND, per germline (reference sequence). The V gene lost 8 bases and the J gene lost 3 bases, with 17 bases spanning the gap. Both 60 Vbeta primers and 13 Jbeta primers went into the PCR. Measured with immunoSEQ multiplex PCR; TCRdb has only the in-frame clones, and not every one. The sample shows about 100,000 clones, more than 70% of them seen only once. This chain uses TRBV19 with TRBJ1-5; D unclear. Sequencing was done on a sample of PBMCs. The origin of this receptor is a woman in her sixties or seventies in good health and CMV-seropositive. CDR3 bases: TGTGCCAGTTGCTTTACGGGAATGGTCAATCAGCCCCAGCATTTT. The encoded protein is CASCFTGMVNQPQHF. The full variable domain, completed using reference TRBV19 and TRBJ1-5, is DGGITQSPKYLFRKEGQNVTLSCEQNLNHDAMYWYRQDPGQGLRLIYYSQIVNDFQKGDIAEGYSVSREKKESFPLTVTSAQKNPTAFYLCASCFTGMVNQPQHFGDGTRLSIL.